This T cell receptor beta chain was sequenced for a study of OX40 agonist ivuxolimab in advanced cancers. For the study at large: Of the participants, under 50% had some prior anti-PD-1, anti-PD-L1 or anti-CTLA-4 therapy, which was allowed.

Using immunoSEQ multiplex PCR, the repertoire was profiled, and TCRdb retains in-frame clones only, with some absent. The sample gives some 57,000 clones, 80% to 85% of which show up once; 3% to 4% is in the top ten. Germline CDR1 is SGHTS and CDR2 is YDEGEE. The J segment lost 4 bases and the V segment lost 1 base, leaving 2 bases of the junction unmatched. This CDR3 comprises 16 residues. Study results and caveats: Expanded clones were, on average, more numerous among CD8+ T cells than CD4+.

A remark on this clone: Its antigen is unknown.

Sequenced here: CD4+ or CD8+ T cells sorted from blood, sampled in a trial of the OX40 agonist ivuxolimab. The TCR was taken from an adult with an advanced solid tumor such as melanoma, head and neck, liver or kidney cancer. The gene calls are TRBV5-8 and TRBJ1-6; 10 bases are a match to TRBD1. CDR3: CASSLRTGGYNSPLHF. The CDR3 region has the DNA TGTGCCAGCAGCTTGAGGACAGGGGGATATAATTCACCCCTCCACTTT.